A selection of T cell receptor beta chains follows, all from one sample in a study of post-analysis software for immune sequencing data. TCRdb re-analysed the PCR reads in MiXCR, keeping a single row per CDR3 protein. This sample has about 810,000 distinct CDR3 sequences, with roughly half found just once. Sequencing was performed on blood. These receptors were obtained from a girl aged 5 to 17 with multiple sclerosis. Both conserved end residues are part of each CDR3. A D gene is named only where the DNA matches it firmly. A row's size may be missing; if present it is once, few, many or a size class.

clone_size: .; v_call: TRBV12-3/TRBV12-4; j_call: TRBJ2-7; d_call: .; cdr3_nt: TGTGCCAGCAGTTTATTGCCGAGGGGCTCCTACGAGCAGTACTTC; cdr3_aa: CASSLLPRGSYEQYF
clone_size: .; v_call: TRBV27; j_call: TRBJ2-1; d_call: .; cdr3_nt: TGTGCCAGCAGTCCAACAGGACCCTTGAGCAATGAGCAGTTCTTC; cdr3_aa: CASSPTGPLSNEQFF
clone_size: .; v_call: TRBV7-3; j_call: TRBJ1-2; d_call: TRBD1; cdr3_nt: TGTGCCAGCAGCTTAATGGCAGGGGGATTTGGCTACACCTTC; cdr3_aa: CASSLMAGGFGYTF
clone_size: .; v_call: TRBV3-1; j_call: TRBJ1-2; d_call: TRBD1; cdr3_nt: TGTGCCAGCAGCCAATGGGTTATCGCCGGGACAGGGGGTGATGGCTACACCTTC; cdr3_aa: CASSQWVIAGTGGDGYTF
clone_size: .; v_call: TRBV12-3/TRBV12-4; j_call: TRBJ1-5; d_call: .; cdr3_nt: TGTGCCAGCAGTGAGGGCCATGCGGTTTCCCAGCATTTT; cdr3_aa: CASSEGHAVSQHF
clone_size: .; v_call: TRBV4-1; j_call: TRBJ1-1; d_call: .; cdr3_nt: TGCGCCAGCAGCCAAGATCAATACGGGGACACTGAAGCTTTCTTT; cdr3_aa: CASSQDQYGDTEAFF
clone_size: .; v_call: TRBV5-1; j_call: TRBJ2-5; d_call: .; cdr3_nt: TGCGCCAGCAGTGTCCCAGGGACCACCCAAGAGACCCAGTACTTC; cdr3_aa: CASSVPGTTQETQYF
clone_size: .; v_call: TRBV4-1; j_call: TRBJ2-1; d_call: TRBD1; cdr3_nt: TGCGCCAGCAGCCAGAGACAGGGTGGCGATGAGCAGTTCTTC; cdr3_aa: CASSQRQGGDEQFF
clone_size: .; v_call: TRBV27; j_call: TRBJ2-7; d_call: .; cdr3_nt: TGTGCCAGCAGTTATGACTATCACTCCTACGAGCAGTACTTC; cdr3_aa: CASSYDYHSYEQYF
clone_size: .; v_call: TRBV5-1; j_call: TRBJ2-1; d_call: .; cdr3_nt: TGCGCCAGCAGCTTGGACCAGGGCGGCCAGTTCTTC; cdr3_aa: CASSLDQGGQFF
clone_size: once; v_call: TRBV29-1; j_call: TRBJ2-7; d_call: .; cdr3_nt: TGCAGCGTTGTTCCCCCCGGGACGGCCTACGAGCAGTACTTC; cdr3_aa: CSVVPPGTAYEQYF
clone_size: .; v_call: TRBV20-1; j_call: TRBJ2-3; d_call: .; cdr3_nt: TGCAGTGCCGGATCGACCCTCGGGTCCGCTAGCACAGATACGCAGTATTTT; cdr3_aa: CSAGSTLGSASTDTQYF
clone_size: few; v_call: TRBV10-3; j_call: TRBJ2-3; d_call: TRBD2; cdr3_nt: TGTGCCACCGCGGGAGGATTGACAGATACGCAGTATTTT; cdr3_aa: CATAGGLTDTQYF
clone_size: .; v_call: TRBV11-1; j_call: TRBJ2-3; d_call: TRBD1; cdr3_nt: TGTGCCAGCAGTTTAAGGACAGGGGGCTTCACAGATACGCAGTATTTT; cdr3_aa: CASSLRTGGFTDTQYF
clone_size: .; v_call: TRBV12-3/TRBV12-4; j_call: TRBJ2-7; d_call: .; cdr3_nt: TGTGCCAGCACCCTAGAGGCGCACTCCTACGAGCAGTACTTC; cdr3_aa: CASTLEAHSYEQYF
clone_size: .; v_call: TRBV3-1; j_call: TRBJ2-7; d_call: .; cdr3_nt: TGTGCCAGCAGCCAAGATCGGGTAGGGGAGCAGTACTTC; cdr3_aa: CASSQDRVGEQYF
clone_size: .; v_call: TRBV15; j_call: TRBJ1-5; d_call: TRBD1; cdr3_nt: TGTGCCACCAGCAGGGACCGGGACAGGAATCAGCCCCAGCATTTT; cdr3_aa: CATSRDRDRNQPQHF
clone_size: .; v_call: TRBV12-3/TRBV12-4; j_call: TRBJ2-1; d_call: TRBD2; cdr3_nt: TGTGCCAGCAGTCCGGCCAGCGGGAGGCACGACGAGCAGTTCTTC; cdr3_aa: CASSPASGRHDEQFF
clone_size: .; v_call: TRBV18; j_call: TRBJ2-4; d_call: .; cdr3_nt: TGTGCCAGCTCACCACCCGAAAACATTCAGTACTTC; cdr3_aa: CASSPPENIQYF
clone_size: few; v_call: TRBV29-1; j_call: TRBJ2-3; d_call: .; cdr3_nt: TGCAGCGTTGAAGCGGGACGTCCAGATACGCAGTATTTT; cdr3_aa: CSVEAGRPDTQYF
clone_size: .; v_call: TRBV6-1; j_call: TRBJ1-2; d_call: .; cdr3_nt: TGTGCCAGCACTGGCCCCACTCCTAACTATGGCTACACCTTC; cdr3_aa: CASTGPTPNYGYTF
clone_size: .; v_call: TRBV10-2; j_call: TRBJ2-3; d_call: .; cdr3_nt: TGCGCCAGCAGCCCTAGCGCCGAGGGGGATACGCAGTATTTT; cdr3_aa: CASSPSAEGDTQYF